The 23 T cell receptor beta chains in this list originate from one sample, sequenced in a study of blood T cell repertoires in COVID-19. Clones were read by immunoSEQ multiplex PCR, and TCRdb kept only the in-frame ones, dropping some. The data show fewer than 65,000 clones, 75% to 90% seen once. The specimen was peripheral blood. The receptors originated from a woman at least 80 years old with acute or convalescent COVID-19.

The CDR3 DNA sequence: TGTGCCAGCAGCCTTACTAGCGGGATGAGCACAGATACGCAGTATTTT. Encoded protein: CASSLTSGMSTDTQYF. The rearrangement links TRBV5-8 to TRBJ2-3; TRBD2 aligns across 10 bases. The CDR3 is 16 residues long. The J segment lost 0 bases and the V segment lost 4 bases, leaving 5 bases of the junction unmatched. Germline CDR1 is SGHTS and CDR2 is YDEGEE.

The chain couples TRBV28 to TRBJ1-1, with 7 bases identical to TRBD1. The CDR3 extends over 15 amino acids. Losses at the gene ends were 7 bases for V and 0 bases for J; bases not matched to a gene: 8. In germline, CDR1 is MDHEN, CDR2 SYDVKM. CDR3 sequence (DNA): TGTGCCAGCACCCCCTCGGGACAGATGAACACTGAAGCTTTCTTT. Its protein product is CASTPSGQMNTEAFF.

This clone was seen a handful of times. The V and J genes are TRBV5-4 and TRBJ2-1; a possible D gene is TRBD1 (5 bases). Germline CDR1 SGHNT, CDR2 YYREEE (reference sequence). This CDR3 has 14 amino acids. Deletions cut 6 bases from V and 0 bases from J, with 10 bases between. CDR3 loop: CASNVRGSYNEQFF. In nucleotides, the CDR3 is TGTGCCAGCAATGTAAGGGGCTCCTACAATGAGCAGTTCTTC.

This clone appeared once. This chain links TRBV10-1 with TRBJ2-1, with TRBD2 matching 7 bases. After removal of 6 bases from V and 1 base from J, the junction contained 9 bases not matched to a gene. Germline lookup yields CDR1 WNHNN and CDR2 SYGVQD (reference sequence). This CDR3 spans 16 amino acids. This CDR3 reads CASSTGEAGSYNEQFF. As DNA, the CDR3 is TGCGCCAGCAGCACCGGGGAAGCGGGATCCTACAATGAGCAGTTCTTC.

This chain links TRBV3-1 (or the pseudogene TRBV3-2) with TRBJ1-1, with 8 bases lining up with TRBD1. Germline assignment: CDR1 LGHDT and CDR2 YNNKEL (reference sequence). The CDR3 covers 14 residues. J lost 5 bases, V lost 2 bases, and 4 bases had no gene match. CDR3: CASSQSDRGTEAFF. Written as DNA, the CDR3 is TGTGCCAGCAGCCAAAGTGACAGGGGAACTGAAGCTTTCTTT.

The V call is TRBV11-3, the J call TRBJ2-3; 7 bases align to TRBD1. V shed 2 bases, J shed 1 base, and the junction held 3 bases outside the gene matches. Germline lookup yields CDR1 SGHNT and CDR2 YENEEA. This CDR3 has 15 amino acids. CDR3 sequence (DNA): TGTGCCAGCAGCTTACAGGGGGACGGCACAGATACGCAGTATTTT. Translating gives CASSLQGDGTDTQYF.

The rearrangement links TRBV9 to TRBJ1-2; D may be TRBD1 (5 bases). CDR3 length: 14 residues. The germline gives CDR1 SGDLS, CDR2 YYNGEE. V shed 0 bases and J shed 6 bases, with 12 bases lying between them. DNA of the CDR3: TGTGCCAGCAGCGTAGCGGGGGAATGGAATGGCTACACCTTC. It codes for CASSVAGEWNGYTF.

CDR3 in DNA: TGTGCCAGCAGCCCAGACAGGGTGGTAGGTGCTTTCTTT. This encodes CASSPDRVVGAFF. The chain employs TRBV12-3 or TRBV12-4 and TRBJ1-1; 7 positions match TRBD1. CDR3 size: 13 residues. With V trimmed by 6 bases and J by 11 bases, 12 bases remained unmatched.

This chain links TRBV9 with TRBJ1-2; TRBD1 might be the D (6 bases). There are 11 residues in the CDR3. CDR1 and CDR2 (germline): SGDLS, YYNGEE. V lost 0 bases and J lost 10, with 7 bases in between. CDR3 sequence: CASSVGQVYTF. CDR3 coding DNA: TGTGCCAGCAGCGTAGGACAGGTCTACACCTTC.

In its sample, this clone was seen a few times. V usage is TRBV11-2 and J usage is TRBJ1-2; 7 bases match TRBD1. The CDR3 spans 14 residues. Germline V CDR1 and CDR2: SGHAT, FQNNGV. V was pared by 5 bases and J by 4 bases, with 7 bases of the junction left unmatched. CDR3 in amino acids: CASSGNRGTYGYTF. The CDR3 DNA reads TGTGCCAGCAGCGGCAACAGGGGCACCTATGGCTACACCTTC.

The CDR3 reads CASSLGQPNTGELFF. For the CDR3, the DNA is TGTGCCAGCAGCTTAGGACAGCCGAACACCGGGGAGCTGTTTTTT. The genes are TRBV7-9 and TRBJ2-2; weak D call: TRBD1 (5 bases). Germline V gives CDR1 SEHNR, CDR2 FQNEAQ (reference sequence). V lost 1 base and J 0 bases, leaving 6 bases between the germline ends. The CDR3 runs to 15 residues.

V and J are TRBV7-3 and TRBJ1-6; D not certain. The length of the CDR3 is 16 residues. Germline-derived CDR1 and CDR2 are SGHTA and FQGTGA. The V end lost 0 bases, the J end lost 10 bases, and 16 bases lay between the germline ends. The CDR3 DNA reads as TGTGCCAGCAGCTTAACGGGAGCGGACCCGGTGTCACCCCTCCACTTT. Amino acid sequence: CASSLTGADPVSPLHF.

The chain links TRBV11-3 to TRBJ2-1, with D hard to call. The CDR3 is made up of 15 amino acids. Germline CDR1 and CDR2: SGHNT and YENEEA. V shed 1 base and J shed 3 bases, with 10 bases lying between them. In DNA, the CDR3 is TGTGCCAGCAGCTTAGCCCCGGCTAGCTACAATGAGCAGTTCTTC. Its protein product is CASSLAPASYNEQFF.

The rearrangement links TRBV5-1 to TRBJ2-5; D remains ambiguous. V gave up 0 bases and J gave up 0 bases, with 9 bases separating them. Germline V CDR1 and CDR2: SGHRS, YFSETQ. CDR3 length: 15 amino acids. CDR3 DNA sequence: TGCGCCAGCAGCTTGGGTCTTCTGTACCAAGAGACCCAGTACTTC. Protein: CASSLGLLYQETQYF.

CDR3 bases: TGTGCCAGCAGCCCGTATCACAGGGACCCGCGGCCCCAGCATTTT. It is translated as CASSPYHRDPRPQHF. This chain uses TRBV3-1 (or the pseudogene TRBV3-2) with TRBJ1-5, with D maybe TRBD1 (6 bases). CDR3 size: 15 residues. Germline assignment: CDR1 LGHDT and CDR2 YNNKEL (reference sequence). Between the trimmed V and J ends, which lost 4 bases and 9 bases, there was a span of 19 bases.

This clone has only one observation. The rearrangement joins TRBV19 to TRBJ2-1; the match to TRBD2 covers 8 bases. Germline V gives CDR1 LNHDA, CDR2 SQIVND (reference sequence). The CDR3 consists of 16 residues. J lost 4 bases, V lost 6 bases, and 11 bases had no gene match. CDR3 region: CASRPTGGRVYNEQFF. The CDR3 coding sequence is TGTGCCAGTAGGCCAACGGGGGGGCGCGTGTACAATGAGCAGTTCTTC.

The chain is built from TRBV7-3 and TRBJ1-1, with TRBD1 identical over 8 bases. The CDR3 extends over 13 amino acids. V shed 5 bases and J 5 bases; nucleotides not matched to a gene: 4. Looked up from germline, CDR1 is SGHTA and CDR2 is FQGTGA. CDR3 protein: CASSGQGDTEAFF. CDR3 DNA sequence: TGTGCCAGCAGCGGACAGGGAGATACTGAAGCTTTCTTT.

This sequence joins TRBV4-2 and TRBJ1-1; no reliable D call. Trimming took off 0 bases at V and 1 base at J, with 15 bases between the two ends. Germline V gene sequence: CDR1 LGHNA, CDR2 YNFKEQ. The CDR3 contains 17 residues. The DNA of the CDR3 is TGTGCCAGCAGCCAAGATCGGGTCCGGCGGAGGAACACTGAAGCTTTCTTT. Amino acids: CASSQDRVRRRNTEAFF.

This chain connects TRBV21-1 to TRBJ2-1; the DNA was not compared with TRBD1, the D call given in the table. TRBV21-1 is a known pseudogene. The CDR3 extends over 15 amino acids. CDR3 coding DNA: TGTGCCAGAAGCCCCCGGGACAGGATCTACAATGAGCAGTTCTTC. Protein product: CARSPRDRIYNEQFF.

V and J are TRBV6-5 and TRBJ1-1; D gene ambiguous. The CDR3 sequence is 13 residues long. Trimming shortened V by 0 bases and J by 1 base, and 3 bases separated the two germline ends. The germline gives CDR1 MNHEY, CDR2 SVGAGI. This chain's CDR3 is CASSYSRNTEAFF. The CDR3 nucleotides read TGTGCCAGCAGTTACTCGAGGAACACTGAAGCTTTCTTT.

V is TRBV2 and J is TRBJ1-6, with 8 nucleotides matching TRBD1. There are 14 residues in the CDR3. The junction had 5 bases not matched to a gene; V was cut back by 6 bases and J by 7 bases. CDR1 and CDR2 from the germline V gene are SNHLY and FYNNEI. CDR3 DNA: TGTGCCAGCAGGAGGAGACAGGGGAATTCACCCCTCCACTTT. Residues: CASRRRQGNSPLHF.

This chain links TRBV2 with TRBJ2-7, with D uncertain. The germline gives CDR1 SNHLY, CDR2 FYNNEI. The CDR3 extends over 12 amino acids. Trimming shortened V by 7 bases and J by 2 bases, and 9 bases separated the two germline ends. The CDR3 loop is CASTLSAYEQYF. CDR3 DNA sequence: TGTGCCAGCACCCTGTCGGCCTACGAGCAGTACTTC. The whole variable domain, remainder taken from reference TRBV2 and TRBJ2-7, is EPEVTQTPSHQVTQMGQEVILRCVPISNHLYFYWYRQILGQKVEFLVSFYNNEISEKSEIFDDQFSVERPDGSNFTLKIRSTKLEDSAMYFCASTLSAYEQYFGPGTRLTVT.

V and J are TRBV7-6 and TRBJ2-7; 11 nucleotides match TRBD2. Germline lookup yields CDR1 SGHVS and CDR2 FNYEAQ. The V and J ends lost 2 bases and 5 bases, in that order; junction bases with no gene match: 5. The CDR3 has 15 residues. The CDR3 DNA sequence: TGTGCCAGCAGCTTAATAGCGGGAGGGGGGAACGAGCAGTACTTC. Its translation: CASSLIAGGGNEQYF.